These T cell receptor beta chains were read from a single sample in a study of blood T cell repertoires in COVID-19. Profiled with immunoSEQ multiplex PCR; TCRdb holds only in-frame clones, not every one. The data contain 150,000 to 200,000 clones, around nine tenths of them singletons. Sequenced sample: peripheral blood. The receptor source for this set is a man between 65 and 85 years old with acute or convalescent COVID-19. CDR3s include the opening cysteine and the closing phenylalanine or tryptophan. The D gene is left open where the match is weak. The listing skips clone size in some rows; elsewhere it reads once, few, many or a size class.

v_call: TRBV12-3/TRBV12-4; clone_size: -; d_call: -; j_call: TRBJ1-4; cdr3_nt: TGTGCCAGCAGTTGGCAGGGTGATGAAAAACTGTTTTTT; cdr3_aa: CASSWQGDEKLFF
v_call: TRBV15; clone_size: once; d_call: TRBD1; j_call: TRBJ2-7; cdr3_nt: TGTGCCACCAGCATAGGCCGGGACAGGACCTACGAGCAGTACTTC; cdr3_aa: CATSIGRDRTYEQYF
v_call: TRBV4-2; clone_size: -; d_call: TRBD2; j_call: TRBJ2-3; cdr3_nt: TGTGCCAGCAGCCGTGAACAGCGGGGGGGAACGCAGTATTTT; cdr3_aa: CASSREQRGGTQYF
v_call: TRBV9; clone_size: -; d_call: TRBD2; j_call: TRBJ2-5; cdr3_nt: TGTGCCAGCAGCGTTGCGGGAGGGCGAGAGTGGGAGACCCAGTACTTC; cdr3_aa: CASSVAGGREWETQYF
v_call: TRBV9; clone_size: once; d_call: -; j_call: TRBJ1-5; cdr3_nt: TGTGCCAGCAGCGTTGGCGTGGGCGGACATAGCAATCAGCCCCAGCATTTT; cdr3_aa: CASSVGVGGHSNQPQHF
v_call: TRBV28; clone_size: -; d_call: TRBD2; j_call: TRBJ2-1; cdr3_nt: TGTGCCAGCAGGCCCTGGACTAGCGGGACAAATGAGCAGTTCTTC; cdr3_aa: CASRPWTSGTNEQFF
v_call: TRBV7-2; clone_size: -; d_call: -; j_call: TRBJ2-3; cdr3_nt: TGTGCCAGCAGCTTTTCCCAGGTGGGCGATACGCAGTATTTT; cdr3_aa: CASSFSQVGDTQYF
v_call: TRBV4-2; clone_size: -; d_call: -; j_call: TRBJ1-3; cdr3_nt: TGTGCCAGCAGCCGAACGCCGGCAGGGGCCCGCTCTGGAAACACCATATATTTT; cdr3_aa: CASSRTPAGARSGNTIYF
v_call: TRBV5-1; clone_size: -; d_call: TRBD1; j_call: TRBJ2-7; cdr3_nt: TGCGCCAGCAGCACAGCCGGGACAGCCTACGAGCAGTACTTC; cdr3_aa: CASSTAGTAYEQYF
v_call: TRBV24-1; clone_size: -; d_call: -; j_call: TRBJ1-2; cdr3_nt: TGTGCCACCAGTGATTTGCTACAGAACTATGGCTACACCTTC; cdr3_aa: CATSDLLQNYGYTF
v_call: TRBV27; clone_size: -; d_call: -; j_call: TRBJ2-2; cdr3_nt: TGTGCCAGCAGTCCCATCACAGGGCCCGGGGAGCTGTTTTTT; cdr3_aa: CASSPITGPGELFF
v_call: TRBV5-1; clone_size: -; d_call: TRBD1; j_call: TRBJ1-1; cdr3_nt: TGCGCCAGCAGCTTGACAGGGGTAAACACTGAAGCTTTCTTT; cdr3_aa: CASSLTGVNTEAFF
v_call: TRBV7-2; clone_size: -; d_call: TRBD2; j_call: TRBJ2-3; cdr3_nt: TGTGCCAGCAGCTTTGATGGACTAGGGGCGTATGATACGCAGTATTTT; cdr3_aa: CASSFDGLGAYDTQYF
v_call: TRBV6-5; clone_size: -; d_call: -; j_call: TRBJ2-1; cdr3_nt: TGTGCCAGCGGGAGGGGGAGGAATGAGCAGTTCTTC; cdr3_aa: CASGRGRNEQFF
v_call: TRBV6-1; clone_size: -; d_call: -; j_call: TRBJ1-5; cdr3_nt: TGTGCCAGCAGTGAAACGCGGGCCCAGCCCCAGCATTTT; cdr3_aa: CASSETRAQPQHF
v_call: TRBV5-7; clone_size: -; d_call: -; j_call: TRBJ2-7; cdr3_nt: TGTGCCAGCAGCGTTTACCGACTAGAACCTTACGAGCAGTACTTC; cdr3_aa: CASSVYRLEPYEQYF
v_call: TRBV5-4; clone_size: once; d_call: TRBD2; j_call: TRBJ2-3; cdr3_nt: TGTGCCAGCAGCTCCTTTAGCGGGGAGACAGATACGCAGTATTTT; cdr3_aa: CASSSFSGETDTQYF
v_call: TRBV30; clone_size: -; d_call: TRBD1; j_call: TRBJ1-5; cdr3_nt: TGTGCCTGGGGGACAGGACGCAATCAGCCCCAGCATTTT; cdr3_aa: CAWGTGRNQPQHF
v_call: TRBV24-1; clone_size: -; d_call: -; j_call: TRBJ2-2; cdr3_nt: TGTGCCACCAGTGAAGCCACAGGGACCGGGGAGCTGTTTTTT; cdr3_aa: CATSEATGTGELFF
v_call: TRBV24-1; clone_size: -; d_call: TRBD2; j_call: TRBJ2-2; cdr3_nt: TGTGCCACCTCTAGCGGGGGTCGGGGGACCGGGGAGCTGTTTTTT; cdr3_aa: CATSSGGRGTGELFF
v_call: TRBV27; clone_size: -; d_call: -; j_call: TRBJ2-5; cdr3_nt: TGTGCCAGCAGCCCCACTAGGGGGGAGACCCAGTACTTC; cdr3_aa: CASSPTRGETQYF